This TCR beta chain comes out of a study of T cells in Graves' hyperthyroidism and ophthalmopathy. Study-level results: Ophthalmopathy was told apart from stable hyperthyroidism by a 13 V-J model. Blood held most thyroid clonotypes expanded above 0.001 frequency. Median prediction lead before ophthalmopathy onset was about 6.3 months with the model.

From RNA transcripts, TCR beta CDR3 regions were amplified. The HTBI primer set was used in a first-round RT-PCR of the TCR CDR3. Using its own MiXCR run on the multiplex PCR reads, TCRdb lists one record per CDR3 protein. This sample has a few hundred thousand distinct CDR3 sequences, with approximately 23% found just once. Uncontrolled infection, other autoimmune disease, pregnancy and lactation each barred patients from inclusion. Per germline, CDR1 LNHDA and CDR2 SQIVND (reference sequence). V lost 2 bases and J lost 4, with 14 bases in between. CDR3 length: 16 residues. This clonotype appeared once. The antigen is not known.

Source material: blood. This sequence originates from a woman aged 70 to 79 with Graves' ophthalmopathy. This chain uses TRBV19 with TRBJ2-2; D possibly corresponds to TRBD1 (5 bases). The CDR3 sequence is CASSINSAGPTGELFF. The DNA of the CDR3 is TGTGCCAGTAGTATAAACTCCGCAGGGCCCACCGGGGAGCTGTTTTTT.